These 10 T cell receptor beta chains were sequenced from one sample in a study of regulatory T cells in long-lasting Graves disease. Sample time point: newly diagnosed GD, antithyroid drugs for less than 3 months. With RNA extracted from PBMCs as input, the TCR library was made. Arm-PCR with iRepertoire HTBI primers amplified the CDR3 regions for these TCR beta libraries. TCRdb fed the multiplex PCR reads into MiXCR, producing one record per CDR3 protein. This sample has 450,000 to 650,000 distinct CDR3 sequences, with roughly 16% found just once. These data also formed part of another study, on T cells in Graves' hyperthyroidism and ophthalmopathy.

This sample comprised peripheral blood mononuclear cells (PBMCs), obtained at new diagnosis, from a patient treated with antithyroid drugs. These receptors were taken from a woman aged 40 to 65 with Graves disease.

This clonotype was seen more than once but under ten times. V usage is TRBV3-1 and J usage is TRBJ2-6; TRBD2 agrees at 13 bases. Germline V gene data show CDR1 as LGHDT and CDR2 as YNNKEL (reference sequence). V lost 4 bases, J lost 4 bases, and 7 bases stayed unmatched. This CDR3 comprises 18 residues. The CDR3 loop is CASSPGLAGVSGANVLTF. CDR3 in DNA: TGTGCCAGCAGCCCTGGACTAGCGGGGGTGTCCGGGGCCAACGTCCTGACTTTC.

This clonotype was observed many times. The V call is TRBV13, the J call TRBJ1-1; maybe TRBD1 (5 bases). V gave up 8 bases and J gave up 4 bases, with 17 bases separating them. Germline V gives CDR1 PRHDT, CDR2 FYEKMQ (reference sequence). The CDR3 runs to 14 residues. In DNA, the CDR3 is TGTGCCAGCTCCCCGTGGGGGTGGCGCACTGAAGCTTTCTTT. Translating gives CASSPWGWRTEAFF.

This clonotype showed up many times. J is TRBJ2-1 and V is TRBV2; 12 bases line up with TRBD2. The CDR3 loop spans 15 amino acids. V trimming: 6 bases; J trimming: 1 base; junction bases outside the gene matches: 1. Germline CDR1 SNHLY, CDR2 FYNNEI. The CDR3 spells CASRTSGGSYNEQFF. In DNA, the CDR3 is TGTGCCAGCAGAACTAGCGGGGGGTCCTACAATGAGCAGTTCTTC.

This clonotype was seen many times. The rearrangement links TRBV5-1 to TRBJ1-1; the match to TRBD1 covers 10 bases. Per germline, CDR1 SGHRS and CDR2 YFSETQ. After removal of 3 bases from V and 1 base from J, the junction contained 6 bases not matched to a gene. The CDR3 length is 16 residues. CDR3 bases: TGCGCCAGCAGCTATGACAGGGGGCCCGGGAACACTGAAGCTTTCTTT. This codes for CASSYDRGPGNTEAFF. Drawing the rest from reference TRBV5-1 and TRBJ1-1, the complete variable domain is KAGVTQTPRYLIKTRGQQVTLSCSPISGHRSVSWYQQTPGQGLQFLFEYFSETQRNKGNFPGRFSGRQFSNSRSEMNVSTLELGDSALYLCASSYDRGPGNTEAFFGQGTRLTVV.

The V and J genes are TRBV7-3 and TRBJ1-1; TRBD1 might be the D (5 bases). With 5 bases removed from V and 10 bases from J, the gap between germline ends came to 17 bases. The CDR3 is 13 amino acids. Germline CDR1 and CDR2: SGHTA and FQGTGA. The CDR3 sequence is CASSLGTARGAFF. The DNA for the CDR3 is TGTGCCAGCAGCCTAGGGACCGCCCGGGGAGCTTTCTTT. Drawing the rest from reference TRBV7-3 and TRBJ1-1, the complete variable domain is GAGVSQTPSNKVTEKGKYVELRCDPISGHTALYWYRQSLGQGPEFLIYFQGTGAADDSGLPNDRFFAVRPEGSVSTLKIQRTERGDSAVYLCASSLGTARGAFFGQGTRLTVV.

Here the CDR3 reads CASSLGDSVDGYTF. For the CDR3, the DNA is TGTGCCAGCAGCTTAGGGGACAGCGTAGATGGCTACACCTTC. J is TRBJ1-2 and V is TRBV13; D might be TRBD1 (6 bases). Per germline, CDR1 PRHDT and CDR2 FYEKMQ (reference sequence). CDR3 length: 14 amino acids. Deletions cut 0 bases from V and 6 bases from J, with 11 bases between.

The table lists this clonotype with many counts. The V and J genes are TRBV7-2 and TRBJ2-2, with D possibly matching TRBD2 (6 bases). The CDR3 is 16 amino acids. Trimming cost V 1 base and J 5 bases, with 14 bases left between them. Germline assignment: CDR1 SGHTA and CDR2 FQGNSA. The CDR3 DNA sequence: TGTGCCAGCAGCTTAGTTGCGCGGGGTGGGACCGGGGAGCTGTTTTTT. Protein product: CASSLVARGGTGELFF.

This clonotype occurred a few times. The V gene is TRBV10-3, the J gene TRBJ1-2; D not resolved. Germline CDR1 ENHRY, CDR2 SYGVKD. This CDR3 spans 12 amino acids. The ends were cut back, 3 bases at V and 5 bases at J, with 7 bases in the middle. The CDR3 loop is CAISEGLYGYTF. The CDR3 DNA reads TGTGCCATCAGTGAAGGGCTGTATGGCTACACCTTC.

This clonotype has a count of ten or more. The chain couples TRBV3-1 to TRBJ2-1; 7 positions agree with TRBD1. The CDR3 is 14 amino acids. Unmatched junction bases numbered 7, after V lost 4 bases and J lost 7 bases. CDR1 and CDR2 (germline): LGHDT, YNNKEL (reference sequence). CDR3 sequence (DNA): TGTGCCAGCAGCCTTCCGGGACAGCGGAATGAGCAGTTCTTC. Amino acid sequence: CASSLPGQRNEQFF.

A few counts support this clonotype. V and J are TRBV6-2 or TRBV6-3 and TRBJ2-3; 9 bases line up with TRBD2. With the DNA end fitting TRBJ2-5 better, the J assignment may be wrong. The CDR3 consists of 17 residues. Germline CDR1 MNHEY, CDR2 SVGEGT. CDR3 DNA: TGTGCCAGCAGTTACTCGGGACTAGCTGGTCCCCCGGAGACCCAGTACTTC. This codes for CASSYSGLAGPPETQYF.